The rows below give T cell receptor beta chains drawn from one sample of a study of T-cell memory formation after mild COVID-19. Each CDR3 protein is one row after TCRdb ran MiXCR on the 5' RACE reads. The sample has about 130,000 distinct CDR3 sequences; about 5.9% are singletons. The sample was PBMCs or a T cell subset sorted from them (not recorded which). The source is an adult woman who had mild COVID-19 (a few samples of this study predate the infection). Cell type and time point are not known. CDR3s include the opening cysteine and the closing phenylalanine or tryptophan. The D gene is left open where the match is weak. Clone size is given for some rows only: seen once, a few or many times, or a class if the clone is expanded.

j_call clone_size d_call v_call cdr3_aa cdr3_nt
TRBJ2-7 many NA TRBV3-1 CASSQGYEQYF TGTGCCAGCAGCCAAGGATACGAGCAGTACTTC
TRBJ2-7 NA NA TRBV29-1 CSAVGGLLSEQYF TGCAGCGCCGTAGGAGGGCTCCTTTCCGAGCAGTACTTC
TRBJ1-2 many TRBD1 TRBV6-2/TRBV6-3 CASSPTGGAYGYTF TGTGCCAGCAGTCCAACAGGGGGCGCCTATGGCTACACCTTC
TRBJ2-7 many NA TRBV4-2 CASSQPGQGGEQYF TGTGCCAGCAGCCAACCCGGACAGGGAGGGGAGCAGTACTTC
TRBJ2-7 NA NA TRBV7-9 CASSLRDTSYEQYF TGTGCCAGCAGCTTGCGAGACACCTCCTACGAGCAGTACTTC
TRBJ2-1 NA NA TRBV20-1 CSAHPQGPRYNEQFF TGCAGTGCTCATCCTCAGGGCCCTCGGTACAATGAGCAGTTCTTC
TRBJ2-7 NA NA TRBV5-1 CASSPGVLDYEQYF TGCGCCAGCAGCCCGGGAGTCCTAGACTACGAGCAGTACTTC
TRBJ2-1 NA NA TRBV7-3 CASSPTRVGSYNEQFF TGTGCCAGCAGTCCGACTAGAGTTGGCTCCTACAATGAGCAGTTCTTC
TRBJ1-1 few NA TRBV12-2 CASRPWPDGREAFF TGTGCAAGTCGCCCTTGGCCTGATGGTAGGGAAGCTTTCTTT
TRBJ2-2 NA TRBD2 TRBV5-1 CASSLAPSGRATNTGELFF TGCGCCAGCAGCTTAGCCCCTAGCGGGAGGGCCACGAACACCGGGGAGCTGTTTTTT
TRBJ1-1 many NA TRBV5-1 CASSLTPRSGYNEAFF TGCGCCAGCAGCTTGACCCCTCGCAGTGGCTACAATGAAGCTTTCTTT
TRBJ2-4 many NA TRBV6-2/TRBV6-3 CASREGGVNIQYF TGTGCCAGCAGGGAAGGCGGTGTAAACATTCAGTACTTC
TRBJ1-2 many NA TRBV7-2 CASSFATGTGYTF TGTGCCAGCAGCTTTGCCACAGGGACTGGCTACACCTTC
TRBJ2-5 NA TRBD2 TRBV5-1 CASIQRGGQETQYF TGCGCCAGCATCCAGCGGGGGGGTCAAGAGACCCAGTACTTC
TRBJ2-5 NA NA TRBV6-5 CASSSPLREDWQETQYF TGTGCCAGCAGTTCCCCCCTGAGGGAGGACTGGCAAGAGACCCAGTACTTC
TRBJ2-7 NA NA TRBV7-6 CASTPGSYEQYF TGTGCCAGCACCCCCGGCTCCTACGAGCAGTACTTC
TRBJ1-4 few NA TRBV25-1 CASRQTGALNEKLFF TGTGCCAGCAGACAGACAGGAGCTCTTAATGAAAAACTGTTTTTT
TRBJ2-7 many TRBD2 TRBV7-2 CASSLRLAGGPYEQYF TGTGCCAGCAGCCTAAGACTAGCGGGAGGGCCATACGAGCAGTACTTC
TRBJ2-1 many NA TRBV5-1 CASSWGDRNYNEQFF TGCGCCAGCAGCTGGGGGGACAGAAATTACAATGAGCAGTTCTTC
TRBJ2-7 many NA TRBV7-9 CASSLADLYEQYF TGTGCCAGCAGCTTAGCGGACCTCTACGAGCAGTACTTC
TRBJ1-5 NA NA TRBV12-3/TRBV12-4 CASSPPRGAQGNQPQHF TGTGCCAGCAGTCCCCCCCGGGGGGCGCAGGGCAATCAGCCCCAGCATTTT
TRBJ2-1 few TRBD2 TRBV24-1 CATSDPSGGSYIGEQFF TGTGCCACCAGTGACCCGTCGGGGGGGTCATACATCGGTGAGCAGTTCTTC
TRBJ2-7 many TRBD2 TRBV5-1 CASQQAPSGSGSYEQYF TGCGCCAGCCAACAAGCCCCTAGCGGGAGTGGATCCTACGAGCAGTACTTC
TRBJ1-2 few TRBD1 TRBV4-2 CASSHWTGDGYTF TGTGCCAGCAGCCATTGGACAGGGGATGGCTACACCTTC
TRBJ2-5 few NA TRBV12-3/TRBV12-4 CASSYGTTETQYF TGTGCCAGCAGTTACGGGACGACGGAGACCCAGTACTTC
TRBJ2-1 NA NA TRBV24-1 CATSQVTNEYNEQFF TGTGCCACCAGTCAAGTGACTAACGAATACAATGAGCAGTTCTTC
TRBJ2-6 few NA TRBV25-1 CASSDHASGANVLTF TGTGCCAGCAGTGACCACGCCTCTGGGGCCAACGTCCTGACTTTC
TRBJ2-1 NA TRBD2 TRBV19 CASSAHTSGGYNEQFF TGTGCCAGTAGTGCGCACACTAGCGGGGGGTACAATGAGCAGTTCTTC
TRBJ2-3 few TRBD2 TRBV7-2 CASKLAGGGPPDTQYF TGTGCCAGCAAGCTAGCGGGAGGGGGACCACCAGATACGCAGTATTTT
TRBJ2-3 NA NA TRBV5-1 CASSLLSWGDTDTQYF TGCGCCAGCAGCTTGTTATCTTGGGGGGACACAGATACGCAGTATTTT
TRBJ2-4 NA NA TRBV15 CATSGLEAKNIQYF TGTGCCACCAGCGGTCTAGAGGCCAAAAACATTCAGTACTTC
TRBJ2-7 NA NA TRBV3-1 CASSQWGNEQYF TGTGCCAGCAGCCAATGGGGGAACGAGCAGTACTTC
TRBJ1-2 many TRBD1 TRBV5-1 CASRPGTANYGYTF TGCGCCAGCAGACCCGGGACAGCTAACTATGGCTACACCTTC
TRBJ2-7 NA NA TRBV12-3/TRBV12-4 CSSSFQQGRHYEQYF TGTTCCAGCAGTTTTCAACAGGGACGGCACTACGAGCAGTACTTC
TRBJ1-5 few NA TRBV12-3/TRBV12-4 CASSPRGGSAQQPQHF TGTGCCAGCAGCCCTCGGGGAGGGTCCGCTCAACAGCCCCAGCATTTT
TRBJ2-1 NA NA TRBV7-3 CASSPSADNEQLF TGTGCCAGCAGCCCAAGCGCGGACAATGAGCAGTTATTC
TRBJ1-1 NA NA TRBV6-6 CASSTDSNRNTEAFF TGTGCCAGCAGCACAGACAGTAATCGAAACACTGAAGCTTTCTTT
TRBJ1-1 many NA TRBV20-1 CSASIPGDTEAFF TGCAGTGCTAGTATCCCGGGGGACACTGAAGCTTTCTTT
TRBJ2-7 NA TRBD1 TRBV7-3 CASSQMDRAEQYF TGTGCCAGCAGCCAAATGGACAGGGCGGAGCAGTACTTC
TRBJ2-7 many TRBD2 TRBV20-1 CSATSGSAYEQYF TGCAGTGCTACTAGCGGGAGCGCCTACGAGCAGTACTTC
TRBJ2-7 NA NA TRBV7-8 CASSPRRVTAYEQYF TGTGCCAGCAGCCCACGAAGAGTTACAGCGTACGAGCAGTACTTC
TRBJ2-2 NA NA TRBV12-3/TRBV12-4 CASNLRGPNTGELFF TGTGCCAGCAATTTGCGGGGGCCAAACACCGGGGAGCTGTTTTTT
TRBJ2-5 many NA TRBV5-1 CASRQQGPQETQYF TGCGCCAGCAGGCAACAGGGTCCCCAAGAGACCCAGTACTTC
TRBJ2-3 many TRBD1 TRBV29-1 CSVQGQPDGDTQYF TGCAGCGTCCAGGGACAGCCAGATGGAGATACGCAGTATTTT
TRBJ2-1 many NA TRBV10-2 CASRPGGRSYNEQFF TGCGCCAGCAGACCCGGAGGGCGCTCCTACAATGAGCAGTTCTTC
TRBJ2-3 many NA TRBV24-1 CATSDWRARTDTQYF TGTGCCACCAGTGATTGGAGGGCCCGCACAGATACGCAGTATTTT
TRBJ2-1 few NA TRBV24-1 CATSALNEQFF TGTGCCACCAGTGCTCTCAATGAGCAGTTCTTC
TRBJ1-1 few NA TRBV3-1 CASSHPSGFTGGLRSFF TGTGCCAGCAGCCATCCGAGCGGGTTTACCGGGGGCCTCCGGTCTTTCTTT
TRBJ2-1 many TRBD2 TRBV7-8 CASSIRTSGSYNEQFF TGTGCCAGCAGCATCAGGACTAGCGGGTCGTACAATGAGCAGTTCTTC
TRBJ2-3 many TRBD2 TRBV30 CACHMSGASTDTQYF TGTGCCTGCCACATGAGCGGGGCTAGCACAGATACGCAGTATTTT
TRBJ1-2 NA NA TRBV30 CAWTAQTFYGYTF TGTGCCTGGACGGCACAGACATTCTATGGCTACACCTTC
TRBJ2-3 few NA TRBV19 CASSIDRADTQYF TGTGCCAGTAGTATAGACAGGGCGGATACGCAGTATTTT
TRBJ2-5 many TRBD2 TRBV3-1 CASGGLAQETQYF TGTGCCAGCGGGGGACTAGCCCAAGAGACCCAGTACTTC